This TCR beta chain emerged from a study of blood T cell repertoires in COVID-19. Profiled with immunoSEQ multiplex PCR; TCRdb holds only in-frame clones, not every one. This sample has about 50,000 clones, with about 80% found just once. Germline-derived CDR1 and CDR2 are SGHTA and FQGNSA. The ends were cut back, 1 base at V and 0 bases at J, with 8 bases in the middle. The CDR3 is 15 residues long. This clone was detected only a few times. The source is a man aged 50 or older with active or convalescent COVID-19. This chain joins TRBV7-2 and TRBJ2-3; a weak D match, TRBD2 (6 bases). Sequencing used peripheral blood. CDR3 DNA: TGTGCCAGCAGCTTAGTCGGGACTAGCACAGATACGCAGTATTTT. As protein: CASSLVGTSTDTQYF.